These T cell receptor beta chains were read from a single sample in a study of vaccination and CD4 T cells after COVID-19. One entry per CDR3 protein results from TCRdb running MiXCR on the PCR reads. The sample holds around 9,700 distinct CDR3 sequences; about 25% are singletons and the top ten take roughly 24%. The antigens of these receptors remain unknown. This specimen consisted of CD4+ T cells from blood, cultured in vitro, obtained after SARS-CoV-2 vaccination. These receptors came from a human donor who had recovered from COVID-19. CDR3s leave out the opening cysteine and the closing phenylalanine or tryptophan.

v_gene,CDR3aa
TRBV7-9,ASSRGTINSNQPQH
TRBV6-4,ASSQSAGWGDTQY
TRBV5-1,ASSLVSGSHEQY
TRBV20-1,SASRDPRATDTQY
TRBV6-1,ASIKNSGANVLT
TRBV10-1,ASSEWGSGESNEQF
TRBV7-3,ASSVTGSYEQY
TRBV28,ASSFQGAGYNEQF
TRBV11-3,ASSLVPGKSNQPQH
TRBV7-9,ASSFHRGTNTGELF
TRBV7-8,ASSRGTGDNSPLH
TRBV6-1,ASSYWTGFSRSEQF
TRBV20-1,SVHKSEVSYNEQF
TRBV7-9,ASSPGQVNTDTQY
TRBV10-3,ATGGQGAVVYEQY
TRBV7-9,ASSLGGANSPLH
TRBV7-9,ASSLDSYGYT
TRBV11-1,ASSLGLAGAYEQY
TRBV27,ASRFLAGVIYEQY
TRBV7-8,ASSLLPGQGGEQY
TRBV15,ATSRTGDRTEAF
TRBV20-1,SAVGAGGPYTQY
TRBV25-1,ASSEPGVITDTQY
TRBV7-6,ASSIRQGVNTEAF
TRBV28,ASSLLQGSYEQY
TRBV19,ASTWEGNTEAF
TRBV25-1,ASSGSTDTQY
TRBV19,ASSIGTGVFEQY
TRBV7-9,ASSFGVGTEAF
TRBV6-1,ASSGAGLSDYGYT
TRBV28,ASKSRQYGYT
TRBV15,ATSSRQGLPYNKQF
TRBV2,ASGRYQETQY
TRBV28,ASSLGGQQETQY
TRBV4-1,ASSRPTANYGYT
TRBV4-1,ASSLSRAEPQH
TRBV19,ASRDRVGSYNEQF
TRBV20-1,SARSTGGGVDTEAF
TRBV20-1,SASSGGVRSYEQY
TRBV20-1,SARDSVRGGPDEQY
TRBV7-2,ASSPRDRGYNSPLH
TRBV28,ASSPDWQTSYEQY
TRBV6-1,ASSEDRAAYGYT
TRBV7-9,ASSKVGGVEAEQY
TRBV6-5,ASSYLVGQSYEQY
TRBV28,ASSPGGHGETEAF
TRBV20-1,SASSGGEGYT
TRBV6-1,ASSWQADPYEQY
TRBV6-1,ASQQGTYYSGANVLT
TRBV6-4,ASSDRAGDTQY
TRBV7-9,ASSFGHQPQH
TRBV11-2,ASTGPVGEKLF
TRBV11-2,ASSLGGGQY
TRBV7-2,ASSFTGSGANVLT
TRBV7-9,ASSSWARVKPGANVLT